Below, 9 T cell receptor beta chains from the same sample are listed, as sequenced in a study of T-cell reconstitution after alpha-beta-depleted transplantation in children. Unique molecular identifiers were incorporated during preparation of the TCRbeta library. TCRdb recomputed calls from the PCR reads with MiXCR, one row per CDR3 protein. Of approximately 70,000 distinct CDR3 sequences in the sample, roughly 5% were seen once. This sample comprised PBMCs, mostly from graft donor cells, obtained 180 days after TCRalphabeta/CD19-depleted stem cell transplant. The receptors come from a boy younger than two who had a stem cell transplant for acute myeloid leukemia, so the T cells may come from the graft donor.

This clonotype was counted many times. The DNA of the CDR3 is TGCGCCAGCGCGAGGGGACGTCAGCCCCAGCATTTT. Protein sequence: CASARGRQPQHF. The V call is TRBV10-2, the J call TRBJ1-5; D possibly corresponds to TRBD1 (5 bases). The V gene lost 8 bases and the J gene lost 6 bases, with 11 bases spanning the gap. The germline V gene has CDR1 WSHSY and CDR2 SAAADI. The CDR3 has 12 amino acids.

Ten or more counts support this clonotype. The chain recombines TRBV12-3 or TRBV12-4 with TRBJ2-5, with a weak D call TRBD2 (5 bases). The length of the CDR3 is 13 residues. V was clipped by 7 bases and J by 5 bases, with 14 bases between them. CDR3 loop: CASTKLEDETQYF. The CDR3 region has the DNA TGTGCCAGCACCAAACTAGAAGACGAGACCCAGTACTTC.

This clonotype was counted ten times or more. The DNA of the CDR3 is TGTGCCATCAGTGGCTTAGCGGGGAGAGATACGCAGTATTTT. This codes for CAISGLAGRDTQYF. The chain has TRBV10-3 and TRBJ2-3; 8 bases align to TRBD2. The CDR3 runs 14 residues. The junction had 5 bases not matched to a gene; V was cut back by 4 bases and J by 5 bases. CDR1 is ENHRY and CDR2 is SYGVKD in the germline V gene.

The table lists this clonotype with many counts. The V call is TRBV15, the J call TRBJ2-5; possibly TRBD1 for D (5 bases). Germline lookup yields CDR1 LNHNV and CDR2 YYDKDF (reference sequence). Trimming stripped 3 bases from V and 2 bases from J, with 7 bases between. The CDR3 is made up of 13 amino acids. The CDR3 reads CATSRGQQETQYF. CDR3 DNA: TGTGCCACCAGCAGGGGGCAGCAAGAGACCCAGTACTTC.

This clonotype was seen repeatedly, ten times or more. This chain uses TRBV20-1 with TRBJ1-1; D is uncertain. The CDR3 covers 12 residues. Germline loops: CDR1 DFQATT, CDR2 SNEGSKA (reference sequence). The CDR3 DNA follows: TGCAGCGTCGGACGGGAGAACACTGAAGCTTTCTTT. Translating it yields CSVGRENTEAFF.

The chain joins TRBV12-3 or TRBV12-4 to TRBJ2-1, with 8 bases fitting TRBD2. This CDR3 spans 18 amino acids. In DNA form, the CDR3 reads TGTACCTGCAGTTTCCCCCGGGGGGGCCGGGGGGTATACAATGAGCAGTTCTTC. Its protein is CTCSFPRGGRGVYNEQFF.

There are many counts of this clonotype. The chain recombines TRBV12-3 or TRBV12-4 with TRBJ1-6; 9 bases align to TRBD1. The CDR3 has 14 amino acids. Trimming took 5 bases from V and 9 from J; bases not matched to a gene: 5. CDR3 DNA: TGTGCCAGCAGTATGGGACAGGGAACTTCACCCCTCCACTTT. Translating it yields CASSMGQGTSPLHF.

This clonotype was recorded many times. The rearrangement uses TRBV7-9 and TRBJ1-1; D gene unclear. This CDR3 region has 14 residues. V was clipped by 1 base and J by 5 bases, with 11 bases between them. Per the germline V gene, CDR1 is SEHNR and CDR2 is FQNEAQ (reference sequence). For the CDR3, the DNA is TGTGCCAGCAGCTTAGGGACCCCATGGACTGAAGCTTTCTTT. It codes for CASSLGTPWTEAFF.

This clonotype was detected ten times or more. CDR3 sequence: CASSLDRGTGLPFYEQYF. CDR3 DNA sequence: TGTGCCAGCAGCTTGGACAGGGGAACTGGGCTACCTTTTTACGAGCAGTACTTC. This chain uses TRBV5-5 with TRBJ2-7; 7 bases match TRBD1. Trimming took 0 bases from V and 4 from J; bases not matched to a gene: 16. This CDR3 comprises 18 residues. The germline V gene has CDR1 SGHKS and CDR2 YYEKEE (reference sequence).